Listed below are T cell receptor beta chains from one sample, sequenced in a study of T cell responses to AZD1222 COVID-19 vaccine. Libraries were prepared by immunoSEQ multiplex PCR; TCRdb keeps only in-frame clonotypes and omits some of them. Counted here are some 120,000 clones, around 87% occurring once; the ten biggest clones make up over 9.5%. The source was peripheral blood, collected on day 0 of AZD1222 vaccination. The receptors here all came from an adult in good health. CDR3s leave out the opening cysteine and the closing phenylalanine or tryptophan.

J	V	CDR3
TRBJ1-2	TRBV5-5	ASSFRPGVNGYT
TRBJ1-1	TRBV6-2/TRBV6-3	ASSNPPPGSNTEAF
TRBJ2-7	TRBV4-1	ASSQVPVSYEQY
TRBJ2-7	TRBV5-1	ASSLLAGRGEQY
TRBJ2-7	TRBV15	ATSRDRGGASYEQY
TRBJ2-7	TRBV6-2/TRBV6-3	ASSRDYEQY
TRBJ2-7	TRBV5-1	ASSLVAGPALGEQY
TRBJ2-5	TRBV9	ASSVDRTGEETQY
TRBJ2-3	TRBV4-1	ASSQGGRGGLDTQY
TRBJ2-7	TRBV27	ASSLIQGRYEQY
TRBJ2-1	TRBV27	ASSSRPGTGYHNEQF
TRBJ2-5	TRBV3-1/TRBV3-2	ASSQGPQETQY
TRBJ2-3	TRBV6-5	ASSYGIRADTQY
TRBJ1-3	TRBV6-5	ASRRGQGSGNTIY
TRBJ2-7	TRBV30	AWSEDQLLEQY
TRBJ2-1	TRBV1	TSSREGQADRSSYNEQF
TRBJ2-3	TRBV28	ASSLAAITDTQY
TRBJ2-7	TRBV9	ASSADSISYEQY
TRBJ2-5	TRBV7-6	ASSLGIGLAGAAQQETQY
TRBJ1-1	TRBV4-3	ASSRRTGDTEAF
TRBJ1-1	TRBV5-1	ASSLGQGSMNTEAF
TRBJ2-1	TRBV19	ASRPGQYNEQF
TRBJ2-1	TRBV10-3	AISEYANEQF
TRBJ2-5	TRBV2	ASGKTSPQETQY
TRBJ1-5	TRBV6-5	ASRGNGEQPQH
TRBJ2-7	TRBV27	ASSGTGTYEQY
TRBJ2-1	TRBV7-9	ASRTKNWTGGGEQF
TRBJ1-1	TRBV7-8	ASSSRTGGDTEAF
TRBJ2-1	TRBV7-2	ASRSSSYNEQF
TRBJ1-5	TRBV9	ASSPAGGWQPQH
TRBJ1-1	TRBV5-1	ASSLAMDGTEAF
TRBJ1-1	TRBV29-1	SGDLNTEAF
TRBJ1-5	TRBV30	AWSVVQGDQPQH
TRBJ1-1	TRBV3-1/TRBV3-2	ASSQDAWQTEAF
TRBJ2-2	TRBV3-1/TRBV3-2	ASSQGQQWAGELF
TRBJ2-1	TRBV28	ASSPLNEQF
TRBJ1-1	TRBV12-3/TRBV12-4	ASSITGVGEAF
TRBJ2-7	TRBV20-1	SARDLVEQY
TRBJ1-2	TRBV4-1	ASKTTRQVNYGYT
TRBJ2-3	TRBV5-4	ASSLGQGASTDTQY